This is a list of T cell receptor beta chains from one sample in a study of beta chain features in type 1 diabetes. TCRdb's table, derived via immunoSEQ multiplex PCR, lists solely in-frame clones and lacks some. Counted here are some 640,000 clones, 11% to 15% occurring once; the ten biggest clones make up around 0.04%. Sequencing was carried out using naive CD4+ T cells from blood. The source of these receptors is a man between 18 and 29 years old with type 1 diabetes. CDR3s include the opening cysteine and the closing phenylalanine or tryptophan. Each record gives: clone size, V gene, D gene, CDR3 length, J gene, CDR3 protein, CDR3 DNA. D genes are given only for firm matches. Expanded clones are given a class, and other clones once, few, many or no size at all.

clone size: .
V gene: TRBV7-3
D gene: .
CDR3 length: 15
J gene: TRBJ2-2
CDR3 protein: CASSSRDPDTGELFF
CDR3 DNA: TGTGCCAGCAGCTCCCGGGACCCCGACACCGGGGAGCTGTTTTTT

clone size: few
V gene: TRBV5-6
D gene: .
CDR3 length: 14
J gene: TRBJ2-1
CDR3 protein: CASSFPGAHNEQFF
CDR3 DNA: TGTGCCAGCAGCTTTCCGGGGGCCCACAATGAGCAGTTCTTC

clone size: few
V gene: TRBV15
D gene: TRBD1
CDR3 length: 14
J gene: TRBJ1-6
CDR3 protein: CATSRTGDGSPLHF
CDR3 DNA: TGTGCCACCAGCAGGACAGGGGATGGGTCACCCCTCCACTTT

clone size: few
V gene: TRBV9
D gene: .
CDR3 length: 14
J gene: TRBJ2-3
CDR3 protein: CASSRSPSTDTQYF
CDR3 DNA: TGTGCCAGCAGCCGATCCCCTAGCACAGATACGCAGTATTTT

clone size: .
V gene: TRBV6-5
D gene: .
CDR3 length: 14
J gene: TRBJ2-2
CDR3 protein: CASRSNAGTGELFF
CDR3 DNA: TGTGCCAGCCGCTCCAACGCGGGCACCGGGGAGCTGTTTTTT

clone size: few
V gene: TRBV25-1
D gene: TRBD2
CDR3 length: 16
J gene: TRBJ2-1
CDR3 protein: CASFGTSGRVDNEQFF
CDR3 DNA: TGTGCCAGCTTCGGGACTAGCGGGAGAGTCGACAATGAGCAGTTCTTC

clone size: .
V gene: TRBV21-1
D gene: .
CDR3 length: 14
J gene: TRBJ2-7
CDR3 protein: CASRVTGGVYEQYF
CDR3 DNA: TGTGCCAGCAGAGTTACAGGGGGCGTCTACGAGCAGTACTTC

clone size: few
V gene: TRBV5-1
D gene: .
CDR3 length: 15
J gene: TRBJ2-7
CDR3 protein: CASSWEGRGPSEQYF
CDR3 DNA: TGCGCCAGCAGCTGGGAAGGACGAGGGCCCTCTGAGCAGTACTTC

clone size: few
V gene: TRBV30
D gene: TRBD2
CDR3 length: 16
J gene: TRBJ2-5
CDR3 protein: CAWSVGLAGNQETQYF
CDR3 DNA: TGTGCCTGGAGTGTAGGGCTAGCGGGGAACCAAGAGACCCAGTACTTC

clone size: .
V gene: TRBV29-1
D gene: TRBD1
CDR3 length: 14
J gene: TRBJ1-1
CDR3 protein: CSVFSRQGDTEAFF
CDR3 DNA: TGCAGCGTTTTTAGCCGACAGGGAGACACTGAAGCTTTCTTT

clone size: few
V gene: TRBV10-3
D gene: .
CDR3 length: 11
J gene: TRBJ1-4
CDR3 protein: CAISGGQELFF
CDR3 DNA: TGTGCCATCTCGGGGGGTCAGGAACTGTTTTTT

clone size: .
V gene: TRBV30
D gene: .
CDR3 length: 18
J gene: TRBJ2-6
CDR3 protein: CAWTSTRTVPSGANVLTF
CDR3 DNA: TGTGCCTGGACCTCTACCAGGACAGTCCCCTCTGGGGCCAACGTCCTGACTTTC

clone size: .
V gene: TRBV7-2
D gene: TRBD1
CDR3 length: 16
J gene: TRBJ2-7
CDR3 protein: CASSQDGVARGNEQYF
CDR3 DNA: TGCGCCAGCAGCCAAGACGGGGTAGCCAGGGGGAACGAGCAGTACTTC

clone size: .
V gene: TRBV9
D gene: TRBD1
CDR3 length: 14
J gene: TRBJ1-6
CDR3 protein: CASSAGQHNSPLHF
CDR3 DNA: TGTGCCAGCAGCGCGGGACAGCATAATTCACCCCTCCACTTT

clone size: .
V gene: TRBV7-6
D gene: .
CDR3 length: 13
J gene: TRBJ1-5
CDR3 protein: CASSLDRNQPQHF
CDR3 DNA: TGTGCCAGCAGCCTTGACAGGAATCAGCCCCAGCATTTT

clone size: .
V gene: TRBV6-5
D gene: .
CDR3 length: 14
J gene: TRBJ2-1
CDR3 protein: CASSSPTGRDEQFF
CDR3 DNA: TGTGCCAGCAGTTCCCCGACAGGGAGGGATGAGCAGTTCTTC

clone size: few
V gene: TRBV9
D gene: .
CDR3 length: 14
J gene: TRBJ2-1
CDR3 protein: CASSVVGQYNEQFF
CDR3 DNA: TGTGCCAGCAGCGTAGTGGGGCAATACAATGAGCAGTTCTTC

clone size: .
V gene: TRBV5-6
D gene: .
CDR3 length: 19
J gene: TRBJ1-2
CDR3 protein: CASSLGTGFWVQPDYGYTF
CDR3 DNA: TGTGCCAGCAGCTTGGGTACAGGATTTTGGGTACAACCAGACTATGGCTACACCTTC

clone size: .
V gene: TRBV18
D gene: .
CDR3 length: 14
J gene: TRBJ2-7
CDR3 protein: CASSPRTSPSEQYF
CDR3 DNA: TGTGCCAGCTCACCAAGGACATCTCCCTCCGAGCAGTACTTC

clone size: few
V gene: TRBV29-1
D gene: .
CDR3 length: 15
J gene: TRBJ1-1
CDR3 protein: CSASRQIAMNTEAFF
CDR3 DNA: TGCAGCGCGAGTCGACAGATCGCTATGAACACTGAAGCTTTCTTT

clone size: .
V gene: TRBV25-1
D gene: TRBD2
CDR3 length: 15
J gene: TRBJ2-1
CDR3 protein: CSSGSGRVPGNEQFF
CDR3 DNA: TGCTCCTCGGGAAGCGGGAGAGTTCCGGGCAATGAGCAGTTCTTC

clone size: few
V gene: TRBV7-9
D gene: .
CDR3 length: 14
J gene: TRBJ1-3
CDR3 protein: CASSQGRAGNTIYF
CDR3 DNA: TGTGCCAGCAGCCAGGGCCGGGCTGGAAACACCATATATTTT

clone size: few
V gene: TRBV6-5
D gene: TRBD2
CDR3 length: 15
J gene: TRBJ2-3
CDR3 protein: CASRNSGRETDTQYF
CDR3 DNA: TGTGCCAGCAGAAATAGCGGGAGGGAGACGGATACGCAGTATTTT

clone size: few
V gene: TRBV28
D gene: .
CDR3 length: 11
J gene: TRBJ1-1
CDR3 protein: CVCRMNTEAFF
CDR3 DNA: TGTGTATGTCGTATGAACACTGAAGCTTTCTTT

clone size: .
V gene: TRBV28
D gene: TRBD1
CDR3 length: 13
J gene: TRBJ2-5
CDR3 protein: CASSLDRVETQYF
CDR3 DNA: TGTGCCAGCAGTTTAGACAGGGTAGAGACCCAGTACTTC

clone size: few
V gene: TRBV30
D gene: .
CDR3 length: 12
J gene: TRBJ2-1
CDR3 protein: CAWAYQGNEQFF
CDR3 DNA: TGTGCCTGGGCCTATCAGGGCAATGAGCAGTTCTTC

clone size: few
V gene: TRBV13
D gene: TRBD2
CDR3 length: 16
J gene: TRBJ2-1
CDR3 protein: CASSPRLAGGIDEQFF
CDR3 DNA: TGTGCCAGCAGCCCCCGACTAGCGGGAGGGATCGATGAGCAGTTCTTC

clone size: few
V gene: TRBV28
D gene: .
CDR3 length: 12
J gene: TRBJ2-1
CDR3 protein: CASSLAGREQFF
CDR3 DNA: TGTGCCAGCAGTTTAGCTGGCCGCGAGCAGTTCTTC

clone size: few
V gene: TRBV28
D gene: .
CDR3 length: 13
J gene: TRBJ1-2
CDR3 protein: CASSLRQDYGYTF
CDR3 DNA: TGTGCCAGCAGCCTTCGACAGGACTATGGCTACACCTTC

clone size: few
V gene: TRBV7-2
D gene: .
CDR3 length: 17
J gene: TRBJ2-6
CDR3 protein: CASSPRTPASGANVLTF
CDR3 DNA: TGTGCCAGCAGCCCGCGGACACCTGCCTCTGGGGCCAACGTCCTGACTTTC

clone size: few
V gene: TRBV30
D gene: TRBD1
CDR3 length: 15
J gene: TRBJ1-2
CDR3 protein: CAWSIRQGGIRGYTF
CDR3 DNA: TGTGCCTGGAGCATTAGACAGGGAGGCATTAGGGGCTACACCTTC

clone size: .
V gene: TRBV18
D gene: .
CDR3 length: 14
J gene: TRBJ2-3
CDR3 protein: CASSPSQSQDTQYF
CDR3 DNA: TGTGCCAGCTCACCATCTCAGTCGCAAGATACGCAGTATTTT

clone size: .
V gene: TRBV14
D gene: TRBD1
CDR3 length: 17
J gene: TRBJ1-2
CDR3 protein: CASSQDRDRRGTFSYTF
CDR3 DNA: TGTGCCAGCAGCCAAGATCGAGATCGCAGGGGGACCTTCAGCTACACCTTC

clone size: few
V gene: TRBV14
D gene: .
CDR3 length: 14
J gene: TRBJ2-7
CDR3 protein: CASSQDSYGYEQYF
CDR3 DNA: TGTGCCAGCAGCCAGGATTCCTACGGCTACGAGCAGTACTTC

clone size: few
V gene: TRBV30
D gene: .
CDR3 length: 13
J gene: TRBJ2-3
CDR3 protein: CATDSRMIDTQYF
CDR3 DNA: TGTGCCACAGACTCGAGGATGATAGATACGCAGTATTTT

clone size: .
V gene: TRBV5-1
D gene: .
CDR3 length: 16
J gene: TRBJ2-1
CDR3 protein: CASSFGGAEAYNEQFF
CDR3 DNA: TGCGCCAGCAGCTTTGGGGGGGCCGAGGCCTACAATGAGCAGTTCTTC

clone size: .
V gene: TRBV7-2
D gene: .
CDR3 length: 15
J gene: TRBJ2-2
CDR3 protein: CASRTASNSAGELFF
CDR3 DNA: TGTGCCAGCAGAACCGCGTCTAATTCTGCCGGGGAGCTGTTTTTT

clone size: few
V gene: TRBV9
D gene: TRBD1
CDR3 length: 14
J gene: TRBJ1-2
CDR3 protein: CASSVGSGTDGYTF
CDR3 DNA: TGTGCCAGCAGCGTAGGTTCCGGGACAGATGGGTACACCTTC

clone size: .
V gene: TRBV5-1
D gene: .
CDR3 length: 15
J gene: TRBJ1-6
CDR3 protein: CASSPPGAGNSPLHF
CDR3 DNA: TGCGCCAGCAGCCCCCCGGGGGCGGGTAATTCACCCCTCCACTTT

clone size: few
V gene: TRBV10-3
D gene: .
CDR3 length: 11
J gene: TRBJ1-2
CDR3 protein: CASGRGGGYTF
CDR3 DNA: TGTGCCAGCGGTCGAGGGGGTGGCTACACCTTC

clone size: few
V gene: TRBV13
D gene: .
CDR3 length: 12
J gene: TRBJ2-7
CDR3 protein: CASSLERSEQYF
CDR3 DNA: TGTGCCAGCAGCTTAGAACGGAGCGAGCAGTACTTC

clone size: .
V gene: TRBV20-1
D gene: TRBD2
CDR3 length: 11
J gene: TRBJ2-1
CDR3 protein: CRATSRDEQFF
CDR3 DNA: TGCAGGGCGACTAGCAGGGATGAGCAGTTCTTC

clone size: few
V gene: TRBV7-7
D gene: .
CDR3 length: 15
J gene: TRBJ2-2
CDR3 protein: CASSLLETLTGELFF
CDR3 DNA: TGTGCTAGCAGCTTACTGGAAACCCTCACCGGGGAGCTGTTTTTT

clone size: .
V gene: TRBV2
D gene: .
CDR3 length: 15
J gene: TRBJ2-3
CDR3 protein: CASSETGPHTDTQYF
CDR3 DNA: TGTGCCAGCAGTGAGACTGGGCCCCACACAGATACGCAGTATTTT

clone size: .
V gene: TRBV5-4
D gene: TRBD2
CDR3 length: 16
J gene: TRBJ2-7
CDR3 protein: CASSFKTSGNSYEQYF
CDR3 DNA: TGTGCCAGCAGCTTTAAGACTAGCGGGAACTCCTACGAGCAGTACTTC

clone size: few
V gene: TRBV7-2
D gene: .
CDR3 length: 15
J gene: TRBJ2-4
CDR3 protein: CASSLGPLRGDIQYF
CDR3 DNA: TGTGCCAGCAGCTTAGGGCCTCTTCGGGGTGACATTCAGTACTTC

clone size: .
V gene: TRBV4-3
D gene: .
CDR3 length: 14
J gene: TRBJ1-2
CDR3 protein: CASSQAQGHYGYTF
CDR3 DNA: TGCGCCAGCAGCCAAGCACAGGGACACTATGGCTACACCTTC

clone size: few
V gene: TRBV30
D gene: .
CDR3 length: 13
J gene: TRBJ1-5
CDR3 protein: CAWSVRLNQPQHF
CDR3 DNA: TGTGCCTGGAGTGTACGGTTAAATCAGCCCCAGCATTTT

clone size: .
V gene: TRBV6-1
D gene: .
CDR3 length: 13
J gene: TRBJ1-1
CDR3 protein: CASREDLNTEAFF
CDR3 DNA: TGTGCCAGCAGGGAGGACCTGAACACTGAAGCTTTCTTT

clone size: .
V gene: TRBV28
D gene: .
CDR3 length: 12
J gene: TRBJ2-7
CDR3 protein: CASSLAPREQYF
CDR3 DNA: TGTGCCAGCAGTTTAGCCCCCCGGGAGCAGTACTTC

clone size: .
V gene: TRBV9
D gene: .
CDR3 length: 15
J gene: TRBJ1-2
CDR3 protein: CASSVGISKGYGYTF
CDR3 DNA: TGTGCCAGCAGCGTAGGCATCTCGAAGGGGTATGGCTACACCTTC

clone size: few
V gene: TRBV5-6
D gene: TRBD1
CDR3 length: 18
J gene: TRBJ1-5
CDR3 protein: CASSLQGTRGMAISPQHF
CDR3 DNA: TGTGCCAGCAGTCTACAGGGGACCCGCGGGATGGCAATCAGCCCCCAGCATTTT

clone size: few
V gene: TRBV15
D gene: TRBD1
CDR3 length: 18
J gene: TRBJ1-4
CDR3 protein: CATSRDGGSGTGWGKLFF
CDR3 DNA: TGTGCCACCAGCAGGGACGGGGGCTCCGGGACAGGGTGGGGAAAACTGTTTTTT

clone size: few
V gene: TRBV12-5
D gene: TRBD1
CDR3 length: 18
J gene: TRBJ2-1
CDR3 protein: CASGLVRTFPGQYNEQFF
CDR3 DNA: TGTGCTAGTGGTTTGGTCAGAACATTCCCGGGACAGTACAATGAGCAGTTCTTC

clone size: few
V gene: TRBV9
D gene: .
CDR3 length: 13
J gene: TRBJ2-3
CDR3 protein: CASSGGGTDTQYF
CDR3 DNA: TGTGCCAGCAGTGGGGGTGGCACAGATACGCAGTATTTT

clone size: few
V gene: TRBV2
D gene: .
CDR3 length: 12
J gene: TRBJ1-2
CDR3 protein: CASPKTRYEEPF
CDR3 DNA: TGTGCCAGCCCGAAGACGCGCTATGAGGAACCCTTC

clone size: .
V gene: TRBV30
D gene: TRBD1
CDR3 length: 15
J gene: TRBJ2-3
CDR3 protein: CAWSDGQGSRDTQYF
CDR3 DNA: TGTGCCTGGAGTGACGGACAGGGGTCTAGAGATACGCAGTATTTT